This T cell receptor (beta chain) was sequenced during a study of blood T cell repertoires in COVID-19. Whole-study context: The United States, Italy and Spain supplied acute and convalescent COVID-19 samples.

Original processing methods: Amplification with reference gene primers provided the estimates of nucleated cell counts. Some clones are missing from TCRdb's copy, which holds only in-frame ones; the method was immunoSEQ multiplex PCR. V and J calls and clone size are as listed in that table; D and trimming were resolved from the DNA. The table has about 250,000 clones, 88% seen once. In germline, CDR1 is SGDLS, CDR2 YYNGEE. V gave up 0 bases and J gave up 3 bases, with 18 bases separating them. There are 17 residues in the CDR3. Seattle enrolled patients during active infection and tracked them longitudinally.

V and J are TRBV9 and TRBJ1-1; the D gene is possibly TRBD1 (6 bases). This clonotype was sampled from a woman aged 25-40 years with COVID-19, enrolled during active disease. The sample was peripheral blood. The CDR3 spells CASSVVPRGGGHTEAFF. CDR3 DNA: TGTGCCAGCAGCGTAGTTCCCCGGGGAGGGGGTCACACTGAAGCTTTCTTT. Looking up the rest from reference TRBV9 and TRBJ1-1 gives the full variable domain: DSGVTQTPKHLITATGQRVTLRCSPRSGDLSVYWYQQSLDQGLQFLIQYYNGEERAKGNILERFSAQQFPDLHSELNLSSLELGDSALYFCASSVVPRGGGHTEAFFGQGTRLTVV.